The rows below give T cell receptor beta chains drawn from one sample of a study of blood T cell repertoires in COVID-19. The protocol was immunoSEQ multiplex PCR, while the TCRdb copy is restricted to in-frame clones and leaves out a portion. The repertoire has 150,000 to 250,000 clones, roughly 82% of them found once; the top ten carry approximately 12%. Material: PBMCs or T cells enriched from blood (not recorded which). These receptors all come from a man between 40 and 49 years old who had recovered from COVID-19. CDR3s include the opening cysteine and the closing phenylalanine or tryptophan. D genes are given only for firm matches. Expanded clones are given a class, and other clones once, few, many or no size at all.

abundance: NA
v_gene: TRBV5-1
d_gene: NA
j_gene: TRBJ1-3
len: 14
CDR3nt: TGCGCCAGCAACCTCGGGAACGGTGGAAACACCATATATTTT
CDR3aa: CASNLGNGGNTIYF

abundance: NA
v_gene: TRBV5-1
d_gene: NA
j_gene: TRBJ2-1
len: 14
CDR3nt: TGCGCCAGCCGGACGGGGGAAGGGTACAATGAGCAGTTCTTC
CDR3aa: CASRTGEGYNEQFF

abundance: NA
v_gene: TRBV3-1/TRBV3-2
d_gene: TRBD2
j_gene: TRBJ2-7
len: 14
CDR3nt: TGTGCCAGCAGCCAAGTCGGAGCGGGGGGCGAGCAGTACTTC
CDR3aa: CASSQVGAGGEQYF

abundance: once
v_gene: TRBV27
d_gene: TRBD2
j_gene: TRBJ2-1
len: 16
CDR3nt: TGTGCCAGCAGTTTAGTCGGCGGGAGGCCGCGGAATGAGCAGTTCTTC
CDR3aa: CASSLVGGRPRNEQFF

abundance: once
v_gene: TRBV7-2
d_gene: TRBD1
j_gene: TRBJ1-1
len: 16
CDR3nt: TGTGCCAGCAGCTTAGCCCTCGGACAGGTGAACACTGAAGCTTTCTTT
CDR3aa: CASSLALGQVNTEAFF

abundance: NA
v_gene: TRBV28
d_gene: NA
j_gene: TRBJ1-1
len: 15
CDR3nt: TGTGCCAGCAGTCCCCTGACAGGTGGACCTACTGAAGCTTTCTTT
CDR3aa: CASSPLTGGPTEAFF

abundance: NA
v_gene: TRBV5-1
d_gene: NA
j_gene: TRBJ2-6
len: 15
CDR3nt: TGCGCCAGCAGCTTGGTGGGAGCTGGGGCCAACGTCCTGACTTTC
CDR3aa: CASSLVGAGANVLTF

abundance: few
v_gene: TRBV27
d_gene: NA
j_gene: TRBJ2-1
len: 11
CDR3nt: TGTGCCAGCAGCTCCCTCAATGAGCAGTTCTTC
CDR3aa: CASSSLNEQFF

abundance: NA
v_gene: TRBV9
d_gene: NA
j_gene: TRBJ1-1
len: 15
CDR3nt: TGTGCCAGCAGCCCTACTAGGGAATGGGACACTGAAGCTTTCTTT
CDR3aa: CASSPTREWDTEAFF

abundance: NA
v_gene: TRBV29-1
d_gene: NA
j_gene: TRBJ2-1
len: 10
CDR3nt: TGCAGCGCCACAATCAATGAGCAGTTCTTC
CDR3aa: CSATINEQFF

abundance: few
v_gene: TRBV7-9
d_gene: NA
j_gene: TRBJ2-3
len: 15
CDR3nt: TGTGCCAGCAGCCCCAGGGGGGCTAGCACAGATACGCAGTATTTT
CDR3aa: CASSPRGASTDTQYF

abundance: NA
v_gene: TRBV12-3/TRBV12-4
d_gene: TRBD2
j_gene: TRBJ2-3
len: 12
CDR3nt: TGTGCCAGCAGCTCGAACAGCGGGATAGGGTATTTT
CDR3aa: CASSSNSGIGYF

abundance: NA
v_gene: TRBV14
d_gene: TRBD2
j_gene: TRBJ2-1
len: 15
CDR3nt: TGTGCCAGCAGCCAACGTCGGGACTACTACAATGAGCAGTTCTTC
CDR3aa: CASSQRRDYYNEQFF

abundance: NA
v_gene: TRBV19
d_gene: TRBD1
j_gene: TRBJ1-5
len: 19
CDR3nt: TGTGCCAGTAGTATCACGAGGGGGGCTGTAGGGGGCAACAATCAGCCCCAGCATTTT
CDR3aa: CASSITRGAVGGNNQPQHF

abundance: NA
v_gene: TRBV4-3
d_gene: TRBD1
j_gene: TRBJ1-3
len: 17
CDR3nt: TGCGCCAGCAGCCAGGCCCGGGACAGGGGTGTTTCGAACACCATATATTTT
CDR3aa: CASSQARDRGVSNTIYF

abundance: NA
v_gene: TRBV7-9
d_gene: NA
j_gene: TRBJ1-2
len: 13
CDR3nt: TGTGCCAGCAGCGCGCCTACGCCTGATGGCTACACCTTC
CDR3aa: CASSAPTPDGYTF

abundance: few
v_gene: TRBV3-1/TRBV3-2
d_gene: NA
j_gene: TRBJ1-5
len: 17
CDR3nt: TGTGCCAGCAGCCAAGAGTATGTAATAGGGGGCAATCAGCCCCAGCATTTT
CDR3aa: CASSQEYVIGGNQPQHF

abundance: NA
v_gene: TRBV6-5
d_gene: TRBD1
j_gene: TRBJ1-4
len: 13
CDR3nt: TGTGCCAGCAGAACAGGGGGGAGTGAAAAACTGTTTTTT
CDR3aa: CASRTGGSEKLFF

abundance: NA
v_gene: TRBV10-2
d_gene: NA
j_gene: TRBJ2-2
len: 15
CDR3nt: TGCGCCAGCAGCGCACAGTTCCCGACCACCGGGGAGCTGTTTTTT
CDR3aa: CASSAQFPTTGELFF

abundance: NA
v_gene: TRBV12-3/TRBV12-4
d_gene: NA
j_gene: TRBJ1-5
len: 13
CDR3nt: TGTGCCAGCAGTTTAAACTCTAATCAGCCCCAGCATTTT
CDR3aa: CASSLNSNQPQHF

abundance: NA
v_gene: TRBV7-9
d_gene: TRBD2
j_gene: TRBJ2-5
len: 15
CDR3nt: TGTGCCAGCAGCCCATGGACTAGCGGGGCAGAGACCCAGTACTTC
CDR3aa: CASSPWTSGAETQYF

abundance: few
v_gene: TRBV25-1
d_gene: TRBD2
j_gene: TRBJ2-7
len: 17
CDR3nt: TGTGCCAGCAAGGGGGGACTAGCGGGAGGTTTCTCCTACGAGCAGTACTTC
CDR3aa: CASKGGLAGGFSYEQYF

abundance: NA
v_gene: TRBV5-1
d_gene: TRBD1
j_gene: TRBJ2-3
len: 14
CDR3nt: TGCGCCAGCAGGGGCGGGCAGGGGGCAGATACGCAGTATTTT
CDR3aa: CASRGGQGADTQYF

abundance: NA
v_gene: TRBV18
d_gene: NA
j_gene: TRBJ2-1
len: 17
CDR3nt: TGTGCCAGCTCACCACTGGAACAGGTACCCTCGGACAATGAGCAGTTCTTC
CDR3aa: CASSPLEQVPSDNEQFF

abundance: NA
v_gene: TRBV7-2
d_gene: TRBD1
j_gene: TRBJ1-1
len: 14
CDR3nt: TGTGCCAGCAGTCGAGACAGGGTTGGGACTGAAGCTTTCTTT
CDR3aa: CASSRDRVGTEAFF

abundance: few
v_gene: TRBV7-6
d_gene: NA
j_gene: TRBJ2-3
len: 17
CDR3nt: TGTGCCAGCAGCAGGGGGGGGCGGAGGACAAGCACAGATACGCAGTATTTT
CDR3aa: CASSRGGRRTSTDTQYF

abundance: NA
v_gene: TRBV6-1
d_gene: TRBD1
j_gene: TRBJ1-5
len: 20
CDR3nt: TGTGCCAGCAGTGCAACGTATACCGGGACAGGGATGTTTGGCAATCAGCCCCAGCATTTT
CDR3aa: CASSATYTGTGMFGNQPQHF

abundance: NA
v_gene: TRBV19
d_gene: TRBD1
j_gene: TRBJ1-2
len: 14
CDR3nt: TGTGCCAGTAGGTCGTCGACAGGGGGCTATGGCTACACCTTC
CDR3aa: CASRSSTGGYGYTF

abundance: NA
v_gene: TRBV14
d_gene: TRBD1
j_gene: TRBJ1-2
len: 14
CDR3nt: TGTGCCAGCAGCCAAACGACAGGGTTCTATGGCTACACCTTC
CDR3aa: CASSQTTGFYGYTF

abundance: once
v_gene: TRBV7-2
d_gene: TRBD1
j_gene: TRBJ2-7
len: 14
CDR3nt: TGTGCCAGCAGCCTATGGACAGGGCTAGACGAGCAGTACTTC
CDR3aa: CASSLWTGLDEQYF

abundance: NA
v_gene: TRBV3-1/TRBV3-2
d_gene: TRBD1
j_gene: TRBJ2-1
len: 12
CDR3nt: TGTGCCAGCAGCGACAGGGGACCTACCCGGTTCTTC
CDR3aa: CASSDRGPTRFF

abundance: NA
v_gene: TRBV4-3
d_gene: TRBD2
j_gene: TRBJ2-3
len: 16
CDR3nt: TGCGCCAGCAACAAGGGACTAGCGTCATCAGCAGATACGCAGTATTTT
CDR3aa: CASNKGLASSADTQYF

abundance: NA
v_gene: TRBV5-6
d_gene: TRBD2
j_gene: TRBJ2-1
len: 15
CDR3nt: TGTGCCAGCAGACGGATGAGCGGGGTCTACAATGAGCAGTTCTTC
CDR3aa: CASRRMSGVYNEQFF

abundance: NA
v_gene: TRBV5-5
d_gene: NA
j_gene: TRBJ1-6
len: 15
CDR3nt: TGTGCCAGCAGCTTCAGGGGATCCTATAATTCACCCCTCCACTTT
CDR3aa: CASSFRGSYNSPLHF

abundance: NA
v_gene: TRBV9
d_gene: NA
j_gene: TRBJ2-1
len: 16
CDR3nt: TGTGCCAGCTCACAGGGGGGAGGGCCCTTGTACAATGAGCAGTTCTTC
CDR3aa: CASSQGGGPLYNEQFF

abundance: NA
v_gene: TRBV28
d_gene: NA
j_gene: TRBJ1-1
len: 15
CDR3nt: TGTGCCAGCAGTCCCTTTAGGACAGCCAACACTGAAGCTTTCTTT
CDR3aa: CASSPFRTANTEAFF

abundance: NA
v_gene: TRBV5-4
d_gene: TRBD1
j_gene: TRBJ2-3
len: 16
CDR3nt: TGTGCCAGCAGCTTGGACGGGCGGACAGGGGCAAATACGCAGTATTTT
CDR3aa: CASSLDGRTGANTQYF

abundance: NA
v_gene: TRBV27
d_gene: TRBD1
j_gene: TRBJ2-5
len: 11
CDR3nt: TGTGCCAGCCTACAGGGGCAGACCCAGTACTTC
CDR3aa: CASLQGQTQYF

abundance: NA
v_gene: TRBV6-5
d_gene: NA
j_gene: TRBJ1-5
len: 15
CDR3nt: TGTGCCAGCAGACTCAGACCCCAGGGGAATCAGCCCCAGCATTTT
CDR3aa: CASRLRPQGNQPQHF

abundance: few
v_gene: TRBV5-4
d_gene: NA
j_gene: TRBJ2-2
len: 11
CDR3nt: TGTGCCAGCCTCAACACCGGGGAGCTGTTTTTT
CDR3aa: CASLNTGELFF

abundance: NA
v_gene: TRBV19
d_gene: NA
j_gene: TRBJ1-5
len: 15
CDR3nt: TGTGCCACCCAGAGGGGAGGGGGTAGCAATCAGCCCCAGCATTTT
CDR3aa: CATQRGGGSNQPQHF

abundance: NA
v_gene: TRBV28
d_gene: NA
j_gene: TRBJ2-1
len: 13
CDR3nt: TGTGCCAGCAGTTCGCACGGTCCCAATGAGCAGTTCTTC
CDR3aa: CASSSHGPNEQFF

abundance: NA
v_gene: TRBV28
d_gene: NA
j_gene: TRBJ2-3
len: 13
CDR3nt: TGTGCCAGCAGGAACTCTTTCACAGATACGCAGTATTTT
CDR3aa: CASRNSFTDTQYF

abundance: NA
v_gene: TRBV5-4
d_gene: TRBD1
j_gene: TRBJ1-2
len: 15
CDR3nt: TGTGCCAGCAGACACGGGACAGTAGCTAACTATGGCTACACCTTC
CDR3aa: CASRHGTVANYGYTF

abundance: NA
v_gene: TRBV7-8
d_gene: TRBD1
j_gene: TRBJ2-7
len: 14
CDR3nt: TGTGCCAGCAGCTCCGGGACAGGTGCCTACGAGCAGTACTTC
CDR3aa: CASSSGTGAYEQYF

abundance: NA
v_gene: TRBV5-1
d_gene: NA
j_gene: TRBJ2-6
len: 16
CDR3nt: TGCGCCAGCAGCTTGGGCGGAATCTCTGGGGCCAACGTCCTGACTTTC
CDR3aa: CASSLGGISGANVLTF

abundance: NA
v_gene: TRBV7-2
d_gene: TRBD1
j_gene: TRBJ2-4
len: 15
CDR3nt: TGTGCCAGCAGTTTTACTTCTGGACAGGGGAGCATTCAGTACTTC
CDR3aa: CASSFTSGQGSIQYF

abundance: NA
v_gene: TRBV7-3
d_gene: NA
j_gene: TRBJ2-3
len: 17
CDR3nt: TGTGCCAGCAGCTTAAACCCGCACAGGGATAGCACAGATACGCAGTATTTT
CDR3aa: CASSLNPHRDSTDTQYF

abundance: NA
v_gene: TRBV6-5
d_gene: NA
j_gene: TRBJ2-1
len: 14
CDR3nt: TGTGCCAGCAGTCCTGTCGGGGGGCTCTATGAGCAGTTCTTC
CDR3aa: CASSPVGGLYEQFF

abundance: NA
v_gene: TRBV11-2
d_gene: NA
j_gene: TRBJ2-7
len: 14
CDR3nt: TGTGCCAGCAGCCCTCAGACTCGGTCCTACGAGCAGTACTTC
CDR3aa: CASSPQTRSYEQYF

abundance: NA
v_gene: TRBV25-1
d_gene: NA
j_gene: TRBJ2-5
len: 14
CDR3nt: TGTGCCAGCTCCGGGACTCGGATTCTCGAGACCCAGTACTTC
CDR3aa: CASSGTRILETQYF

abundance: few
v_gene: TRBV5-1
d_gene: NA
j_gene: TRBJ2-2
len: 14
CDR3nt: TGCGCCAGCAGAAACCAGTACAACACCGGGGAGCTGTTTTTT
CDR3aa: CASRNQYNTGELFF

abundance: few
v_gene: TRBV18
d_gene: TRBD2
j_gene: TRBJ2-2
len: 15
CDR3nt: TGTGCCAGCTCACCACGGTCGGCGGGGGACGGGGAGCTGTTTTTT
CDR3aa: CASSPRSAGDGELFF

abundance: NA
v_gene: TRBV28
d_gene: NA
j_gene: TRBJ1-6
len: 15
CDR3nt: TGTGCCAGCAGCGTCACCGGACTGTATTATTCACCCCTCCACTTT
CDR3aa: CASSVTGLYYSPLHF